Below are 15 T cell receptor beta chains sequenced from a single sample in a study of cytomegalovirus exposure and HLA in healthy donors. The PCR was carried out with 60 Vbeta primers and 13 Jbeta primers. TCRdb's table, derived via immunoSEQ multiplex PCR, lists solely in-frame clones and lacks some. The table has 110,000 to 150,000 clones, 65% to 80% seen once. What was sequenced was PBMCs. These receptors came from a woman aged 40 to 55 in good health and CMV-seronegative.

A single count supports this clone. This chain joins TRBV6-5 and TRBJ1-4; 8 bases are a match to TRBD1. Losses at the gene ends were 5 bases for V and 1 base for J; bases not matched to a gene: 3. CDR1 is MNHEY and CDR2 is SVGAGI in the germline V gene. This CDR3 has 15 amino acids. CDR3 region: CASSRQGLTNEKLFF. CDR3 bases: TGTGCCAGCAGTAGACAGGGGTTAACTAATGAAAAACTGTTTTTT.

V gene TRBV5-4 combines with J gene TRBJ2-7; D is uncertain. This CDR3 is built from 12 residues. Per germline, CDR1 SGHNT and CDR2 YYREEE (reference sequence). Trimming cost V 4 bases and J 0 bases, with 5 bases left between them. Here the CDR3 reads CASSTGSYEQYF. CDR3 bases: TGTGCCAGCAGCACGGGCTCCTACGAGCAGTACTTC. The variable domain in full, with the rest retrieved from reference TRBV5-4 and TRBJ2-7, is ETGVTQSPTHLIKTRGQQVTLRCSSQSGHNTVSWYQQALGQGPQFIFQYYREEENGRGNFPPRFSGLQFPNYSSELNVNALELDDSALYLCASSTGSYEQYFGPGTRLTVT.

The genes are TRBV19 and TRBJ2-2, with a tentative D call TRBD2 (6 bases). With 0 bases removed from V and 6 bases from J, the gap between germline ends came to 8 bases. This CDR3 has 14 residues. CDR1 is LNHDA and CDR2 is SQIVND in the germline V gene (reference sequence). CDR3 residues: CASSIDRRAGELFF. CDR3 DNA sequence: TGTGCCAGTAGTATAGACAGGAGGGCCGGGGAGCTGTTTTTT.

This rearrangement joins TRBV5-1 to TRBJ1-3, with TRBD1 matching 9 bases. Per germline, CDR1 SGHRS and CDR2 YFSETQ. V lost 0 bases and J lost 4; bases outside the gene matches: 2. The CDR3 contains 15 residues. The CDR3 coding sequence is TGCGCCAGCAGCTTGGACAGGGGGCTCGGAAACACCATATATTTT. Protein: CASSLDRGLGNTIYF.

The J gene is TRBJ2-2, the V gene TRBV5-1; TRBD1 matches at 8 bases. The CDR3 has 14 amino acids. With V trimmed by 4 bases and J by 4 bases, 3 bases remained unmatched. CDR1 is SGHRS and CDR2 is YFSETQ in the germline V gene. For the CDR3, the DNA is TGCGCCAGCAGCGCCCAGGGGGCCACCGGGGAGCTGTTTTTT. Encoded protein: CASSAQGATGELFF.

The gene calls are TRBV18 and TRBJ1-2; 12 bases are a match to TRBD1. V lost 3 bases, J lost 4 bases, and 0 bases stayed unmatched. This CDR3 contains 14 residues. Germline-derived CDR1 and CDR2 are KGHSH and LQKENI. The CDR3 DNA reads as TGTGCCAGCTCACCGGGACAGGGGGCCTATGGCTACACCTTC. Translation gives CASSPGQGAYGYTF. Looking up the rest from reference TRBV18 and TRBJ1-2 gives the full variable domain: NAGVMQNPRHLVRRRGQEARLRCSPMKGHSHVYWYRQLPEEGLKFMVYLQKENIIDESGMPKERFSAEFPKEGPSILRIQQVVRGDSAAYFCASSPGQGAYGYTFGSGTRLTVV.

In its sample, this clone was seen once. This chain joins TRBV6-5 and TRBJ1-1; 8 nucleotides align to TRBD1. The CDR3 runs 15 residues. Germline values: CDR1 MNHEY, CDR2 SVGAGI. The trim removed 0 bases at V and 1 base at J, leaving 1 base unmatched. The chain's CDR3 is CASSYSQGANTEAFF. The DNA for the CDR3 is TGTGCCAGCAGTTACTCCCAGGGGGCGAACACTGAAGCTTTCTTT.

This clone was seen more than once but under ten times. DNA of the CDR3: TGTGCCAGCAGTTTTTCTAGCGGGATGGGTAATGAGCAGTTCTTC. Its protein is CASSFSSGMGNEQFF. The chain carries TRBV27 and TRBJ2-1; 9 bases fit TRBD2. The V gene's germline CDR1 is MNHEY and CDR2 SMNVEV (reference sequence). This CDR3 has 15 amino acids. The V segment lost 3 bases and the J segment 7 bases; nucleotides outside the gene matches: 7.

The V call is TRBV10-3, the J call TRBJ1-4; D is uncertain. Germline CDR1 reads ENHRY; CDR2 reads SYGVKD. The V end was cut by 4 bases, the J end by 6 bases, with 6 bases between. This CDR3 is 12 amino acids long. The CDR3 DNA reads TGTGCCATCAGTGCCAGTCATGAAAAACTGTTTTTT. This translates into CAISASHEKLFF.

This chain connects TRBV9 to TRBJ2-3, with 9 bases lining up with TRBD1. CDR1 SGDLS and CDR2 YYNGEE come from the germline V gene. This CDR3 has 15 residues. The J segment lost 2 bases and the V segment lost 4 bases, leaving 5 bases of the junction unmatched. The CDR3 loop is CASSRDRVATDTQYF. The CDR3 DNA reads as TGTGCCAGCAGCCGGGACAGGGTTGCCACAGATACGCAGTATTTT. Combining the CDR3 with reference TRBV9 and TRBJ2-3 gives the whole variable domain DSGVTQTPKHLITATGQRVTLRCSPRSGDLSVYWYQQSLDQGLQFLIQYYNGEERAKGNILERFSAQQFPDLHSELNLSSLELGDSALYFCASSRDRVATDTQYFGPGTRLTVL.

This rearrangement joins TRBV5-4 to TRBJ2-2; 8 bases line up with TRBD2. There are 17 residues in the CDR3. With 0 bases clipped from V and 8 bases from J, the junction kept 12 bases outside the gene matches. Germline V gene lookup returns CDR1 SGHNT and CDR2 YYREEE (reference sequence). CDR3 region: CASSLGSGGHSPGELFF. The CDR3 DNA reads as TGTGCCAGCAGCTTGGGAAGCGGGGGCCACTCACCGGGGGAGCTGTTTTTT.

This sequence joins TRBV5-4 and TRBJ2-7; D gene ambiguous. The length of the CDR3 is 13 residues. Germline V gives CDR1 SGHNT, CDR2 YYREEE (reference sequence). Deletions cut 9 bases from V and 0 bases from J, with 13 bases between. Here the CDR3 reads CATQSRSSYEQYF. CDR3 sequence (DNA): TGTGCCACCCAGTCAAGGAGCTCCTACGAGCAGTACTTC.

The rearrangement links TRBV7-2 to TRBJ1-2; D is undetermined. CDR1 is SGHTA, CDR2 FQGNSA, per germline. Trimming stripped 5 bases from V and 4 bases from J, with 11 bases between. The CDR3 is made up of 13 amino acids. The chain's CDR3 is CASSLGNSYGYTF. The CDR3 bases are TGTGCCAGCAGCCTTGGTAACTCCTATGGCTACACCTTC.

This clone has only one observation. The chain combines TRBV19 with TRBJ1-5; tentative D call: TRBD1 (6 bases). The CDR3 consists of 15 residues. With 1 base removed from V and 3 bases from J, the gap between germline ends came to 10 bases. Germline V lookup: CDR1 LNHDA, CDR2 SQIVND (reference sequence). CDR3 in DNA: TGTGCCAGTAGTATAGGGGGGACACTCAATCAGCCCCAGCATTTT. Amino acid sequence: CASSIGGTLNQPQHF.

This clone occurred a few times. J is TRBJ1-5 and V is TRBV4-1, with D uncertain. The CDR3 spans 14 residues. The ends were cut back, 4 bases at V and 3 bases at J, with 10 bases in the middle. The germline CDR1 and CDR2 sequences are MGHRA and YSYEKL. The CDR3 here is CASSPYSPNQPQHF. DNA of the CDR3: TGCGCCAGCAGCCCATACAGTCCCAATCAGCCCCAGCATTTT.